These 12 T cell receptor beta chains came from one sample sequenced in a study of blood T cell repertoires in COVID-19. Assay used: immunoSEQ multiplex PCR; TCRdb lists only in-frame clones, some missing. The table records roughly 90,000 clones, approximately 85% of them present only once. Sequenced material: peripheral blood. The receptor source for this set is a woman aged 80 or over with COVID-19, enrolled during active disease.

Of note for this clone: The junction shows a germline mismatch at one end, possibly a read error. The V and J genes are TRBV7-7 and TRBJ2-5; 16 bases are shared with TRBD2. CDR1 and CDR2 from the germline V gene are SSHAT and FNYEAQ (reference sequence). This CDR3 spans 16 amino acids. The CDR3 loop reads CASSSGLAGGEETQYF. The CDR3 nucleotides are TGTGCTAGCAGCTCGGGACTAGCGGGGGGGGAAGAGACCCAGTACTTC.

The J gene is TRBJ2-3, the V gene TRBV9, with D possibly being TRBD1 (6 bases). Germline V gene sequence: CDR1 SGDLS, CDR2 YYNGEE. V was shortened by 4 bases and J by 4 bases, with 16 bases between the two germline ends. CDR3 length: 15 residues. The CDR3 coding sequence is TGTGCCAGCAGCATCGGTGGGGGCCGGCCAGATACGCAGTATTTT. It yields the protein CASSIGGGRPDTQYF.

V is TRBV11-2 and J is TRBJ1-1; TRBD1 is a possible D gene (6 bases). The CDR3 length is 17 residues. V lost 7 bases to trimming and J lost 0 bases, with 21 bases between them. Germline lookup yields CDR1 SGHAT and CDR2 FQNNGV. The CDR3 protein is CASTPRGGRAMNTEAFF. The CDR3 bases are TGTGCCAGCACCCCCCGGGGGGGCAGGGCAATGAACACTGAAGCTTTCTTT. Variable domain in full (rest from reference TRBV11-2 and TRBJ1-1): EAGVAQSPRYKIIEKRQSVAFWCNPISGHATLYWYQQILGQGPKLLIQFQNNGVVDDSQLPKDRFSAERLKGVDSTLKIQPAKLEDSAVYLCASTPRGGRAMNTEAFFGQGTRLTVV.

This chain connects TRBV6-5 to TRBJ2-7; the D gene is possibly TRBD2 (6 bases). Germline loops: CDR1 MNHEY, CDR2 SVGAGI. V was clipped by 10 bases and J by 3 bases, with 13 bases between them. The CDR3 extends over 12 amino acids. Here the CDR3 reads CATRTGSYEQYF. The CDR3 region has the DNA TGTGCCACCCGGACCGGGAGCTACGAGCAGTACTTC.

V and J are TRBV28 and TRBJ2-6, with TRBD1 matching over 10 bases. Germline V lookup: CDR1 MDHEN, CDR2 SYDVKM. V gave up 5 bases and J gave up 3 bases; unmatched junction bases: 7. The CDR3 is made up of 17 amino acids. CDR3 amino acids: CASSPRQGAFGANVLTF. CDR3 bases: TGTGCCAGCAGTCCGCGACAGGGGGCATTTGGGGCCAACGTCCTGACTTTC.

The chain carries TRBV3-1 (or the pseudogene TRBV3-2) and TRBJ1-5; the D gene is possibly TRBD1 (5 bases). The germline V gene encodes CDR1 LGHDT and CDR2 YNNKEL (reference sequence). The CDR3 is made up of 14 amino acids. V lost 0 bases to trimming and J lost 10 bases, with 13 bases between them. The CDR3 spells CASSQDGAPGPQHF. The DNA of the CDR3 is TGTGCCAGCAGCCAAGATGGGGCTCCAGGACCCCAGCATTTT.

This clone has only a few counts. The genes are TRBV5-1 and TRBJ2-7; 7 nucleotides match TRBD1. CDR1 is SGHRS, CDR2 YFSETQ, per germline. V shed 4 bases and J 7 bases; nucleotides not matched to a gene: 11. This CDR3 has 14 amino acids. The CDR3 bases are TGCGCCAGCAGCCCCACGGTAGGGGGCCTAGAGCAGTACTTC. It specifies CASSPTVGGLEQYF.

This chain joins TRBV7-8 and TRBJ2-6, with D tentatively TRBD1 (5 bases). CDR1 SGHVS and CDR2 FQNEAQ come from the germline V gene. Trimming removed 5 bases from V and 1 base from J, with 9 bases in between. The CDR3 is made up of 15 amino acids. CDR3 DNA sequence: TGTGCCAGCAGCCGCGACAGATCTGGGGCCAACGTCCTGACTTTC. Translation: CASSRDRSGANVLTF.

The chain has TRBV2 and TRBJ2-5; perhaps TRBD1 as D (5 bases). The CDR3 is made up of 15 amino acids. Trimming left V 3 bases short and J 2 bases short, with 13 bases between. CDR1 SNHLY and CDR2 FYNNEI come from the germline V gene. The DNA for the CDR3 is TGTGCCAGCAGTGAGCAGGGCTGGGTACAAGAGACCCAGTACTTC. It encodes CASSEQGWVQETQYF.

The genes are TRBV2 and TRBJ2-1; no clear D. Germline CDR1 reads SNHLY; CDR2 reads FYNNEI. This CDR3 has 16 amino acids. The V gene lost 1 base and the J gene lost 0 bases, with 10 bases spanning the gap. The CDR3 protein is CASSEGRGSSYNEQFF. In nucleotides, the CDR3 is TGTGCCAGCAGTGAAGGTCGCGGTAGCTCCTACAATGAGCAGTTCTTC.

The V call is TRBV12-3 or TRBV12-4, the J call TRBJ1-1; unclear D gene. V lost 3 bases and J lost 1, with 6 bases in between. This CDR3 is built from 13 residues. The chain's CDR3 is CASSFEWNTEAFF. The CDR3 nucleotides read TGTGCCAGCAGTTTCGAGTGGAACACTGAAGCTTTCTTT.

The chain joins TRBV25-1 to TRBJ1-1; 9 nucleotides align to TRBD1. The J segment lost 11 bases and the V segment lost 2 bases, leaving 3 bases of the junction unmatched. The CDR3 covers 12 residues. From germline, CDR1 is MGHDK and CDR2 SYGVNS. The CDR3 loop reads CASSERTGDAFF. The CDR3 nucleotides are TGTGCCAGCAGTGAACGGACAGGGGACGCTTTCTTT.